The clone carrying this T cell receptor beta chain was picked up many times. Its specificity is unknown. The data were taken from a study of identical twins. Whole-study findings and limits: Diverse VJ usage suggested most zero-insertion clonotypes were not invariant T cells. Weaker excess sharing between twins was seen in beta out-of-frame sequences. The analysis was cross-sectional rather than longitudinal within donors.

Trimming shortened V by 0 bases and J by 7 bases, and 10 bases separated the two germline ends. Germline CDR1 is LGHDT and CDR2 is YNNKEL (reference sequence). The CDR3 consists of 14 residues. With template switching, a universal primer site was added, and the cDNA carried unique molecular identifiers. TCRdb redid the calling of the 5' RACE reads with MiXCR, one entry per CDR3 protein. The top ten clones hold about 0.3% of a sample with approximately 1.8 million distinct CDR3 sequences, under 35% of them seen once. The TCR comes from a newborn girl in good health. Input material: cord blood. This chain connects TRBV3-1 to TRBJ2-1; D is possibly TRBD2 (5 bases). The CDR3 spells CASSQDTLANEQFF. The CDR3 coding sequence is TGTGCCAGCAGCCAAGATACCCTAGCTAATGAGCAGTTCTTC.